Listed below are T cell receptor beta chains from one sample, sequenced in a study of blood T cell repertoires in COVID-19. Using immunoSEQ multiplex PCR, the repertoire was profiled, and TCRdb retains in-frame clones only, with some absent. The profile shows about 130,000 clones, more than 85% of them singletons. The sequenced sample consisted of peripheral blood. Source of these receptors: a man in his sixties with active or convalescent COVID-19. CDR3s include the opening cysteine and the closing phenylalanine or tryptophan. D genes are given only for firm matches. Size is stated for part of the rows, as once, few or many counts, or as a class when the clone is expanded.

J gene: TRBJ1-6
D gene: TRBD1
clone size: once
V gene: TRBV19
CDR3 protein: CASSIFGTGDSPLHF
CDR3 DNA: TGTGCCAGTAGTATTTTCGGGACAGGGGATTCACCCCTCCACTTT

J gene: TRBJ2-5
D gene: TRBD2
clone size: once
V gene: TRBV2
CDR3 protein: CASSEALSSGGWAQYF
CDR3 DNA: TGTGCCAGCAGTGAAGCTTTGTCTAGCGGGGGGTGGGCCCAGTACTTC

J gene: TRBJ1-3
D gene: .
clone size: .
V gene: TRBV27
CDR3 protein: CASSFRGDGNTIYF
CDR3 DNA: TGTGCCAGCAGTTTTCGGGGGGATGGAAACACCATATATTTT

J gene: TRBJ1-1
D gene: TRBD1
clone size: once
V gene: TRBV28
CDR3 protein: CASSLWGRGKRMNTEAFF
CDR3 DNA: TGTGCCAGCAGTTTATGGGGCAGGGGGAAACGCATGAACACTGAAGCTTTCTTT

J gene: TRBJ2-7
D gene: TRBD1
clone size: once
V gene: TRBV24-1
CDR3 protein: CATSGGQGLPEQYF
CDR3 DNA: TGTGCCACCAGCGGGGGACAGGGCCTGCCCGAGCAGTACTTC

J gene: TRBJ2-5
D gene: .
clone size: .
V gene: TRBV24-1
CDR3 protein: CATSQGRLETQYF
CDR3 DNA: TGTGCCACCAGTCAGGGTAGGTTGGAGACCCAGTACTTC

J gene: TRBJ1-2
D gene: TRBD1
clone size: .
V gene: TRBV20-1
CDR3 protein: CSGDSPYGYTF
CDR3 DNA: TGCAGTGGGGACAGCCCCTATGGCTACACCTTC

J gene: TRBJ1-5
D gene: TRBD1
clone size: once
V gene: TRBV19
CDR3 protein: CASSSRQGRQPQHF
CDR3 DNA: TGTGCCAGTAGTTCTCGACAGGGGCGGCAGCCCCAGCATTTT

J gene: TRBJ1-3
D gene: .
clone size: .
V gene: TRBV28
CDR3 protein: CASSFGGRISSGNTIYF
CDR3 DNA: TGTGCCAGCAGTTTCGGGGGGCGGATAAGCTCTGGAAACACCATATATTTT

J gene: TRBJ2-3
D gene: TRBD2
clone size: .
V gene: TRBV19
CDR3 protein: CASSSGGGTDTQYF
CDR3 DNA: TGTGCCAGTAGTAGCGGGGGAGGCACAGATACGCAGTATTTT

J gene: TRBJ2-1
D gene: .
clone size: .
V gene: TRBV9
CDR3 protein: CASSPGLGEVQFF
CDR3 DNA: TGTGCCAGCAGCCCCGGCCTGGGGGAGGTACAGTTCTTC

J gene: TRBJ2-3
D gene: TRBD2
clone size: .
V gene: TRBV28
CDR3 protein: CASSARRTSGGVREADTQYF
CDR3 DNA: TGTGCCAGCAGTGCACGCCGGACTAGCGGGGGGGTCAGGGAGGCAGATACGCAGTATTTT

J gene: TRBJ2-3
D gene: .
clone size: .
V gene: TRBV7-9
CDR3 protein: CASSRGQPPGQTDTQYF
CDR3 DNA: TGTGCCAGCAGCCGGGGGCAGCCTCCGGGACAGACAGATACGCAGTATTTT

J gene: TRBJ2-5
D gene: .
clone size: .
V gene: TRBV6-2/TRBV6-3
CDR3 protein: CASSYGGFAGETQYF
CDR3 DNA: TGTGCCAGCAGTTACGGGGGGTTCGCCGGGGAGACCCAGTACTTC

J gene: TRBJ1-1
D gene: .
clone size: .
V gene: TRBV11-1
CDR3 protein: CASSSQSQTAEAFF
CDR3 DNA: TGTGCCAGCAGCTCCCAAAGCCAGACAGCTGAAGCTTTCTTT

J gene: TRBJ2-1
D gene: .
clone size: .
V gene: TRBV5-1
CDR3 protein: CASKRVPGATGDNEQFF
CDR3 DNA: TGCGCCAGCAAGAGGGTCCCGGGCGCGACTGGGGACAATGAGCAGTTCTTC

J gene: TRBJ1-1
D gene: .
clone size: medium-sized
V gene: TRBV20-1
CDR3 protein: CSASPIRGHTEAFF
CDR3 DNA: TGCAGTGCTAGTCCCATCCGTGGGCACACTGAAGCTTTCTTT

J gene: TRBJ2-7
D gene: .
clone size: once
V gene: TRBV18
CDR3 protein: CASSPPRSEQYF
CDR3 DNA: TGTGCCAGCTCACCACCTCGGAGCGAGCAGTACTTC

J gene: TRBJ1-5
D gene: TRBD1
clone size: .
V gene: TRBV6-1
CDR3 protein: CASSGPGGPNQPQHF
CDR3 DNA: TGTGCCAGCAGTGGGCCAGGGGGCCCCAATCAGCCCCAGCATTTT

J gene: TRBJ1-1
D gene: .
clone size: .
V gene: TRBV2
CDR3 protein: CASSEQATLNTEAFF
CDR3 DNA: TGTGCCAGCAGTGAGCAGGCCACTTTGAACACTGAAGCTTTCTTT

J gene: TRBJ2-3
D gene: TRBD2
clone size: .
V gene: TRBV6-2/TRBV6-3
CDR3 protein: CASSYGVAGYLTDTQYF
CDR3 DNA: TGTGCCAGCAGTTACGGGGTAGCGGGGTACCTCACAGATACGCAGTATTTT

J gene: TRBJ2-3
D gene: TRBD2
clone size: .
V gene: TRBV23-1
CDR3 protein: CARRRPGPRGLAEKAGADTQYF
CDR3 DNA: TGCGCCCGCCGTCGGCCGGGGCCCCGGGGACTAGCGGAAAAGGCGGGGGCAGATACGCAGTATTTT

J gene: TRBJ2-3
D gene: .
clone size: once
V gene: TRBV5-1
CDR3 protein: CASSFLQPTRSTDTQYF
CDR3 DNA: TGCGCCAGCAGCTTTTTACAGCCCACCCGTAGCACAGATACGCAGTATTTT

J gene: TRBJ2-7
D gene: .
clone size: .
V gene: TRBV11-2
CDR3 protein: CASSPDRPYEQYF
CDR3 DNA: TGTGCCAGCAGCCCAGACAGGCCCTACGAGCAGTACTTC

J gene: TRBJ1-1
D gene: .
clone size: .
V gene: TRBV25-1
CDR3 protein: CASSQGAGNTEAFF
CDR3 DNA: TGTGCCAGCAGTCAAGGGGCAGGGAACACTGAAGCTTTCTTT

J gene: TRBJ2-4
D gene: TRBD2
clone size: .
V gene: TRBV7-3
CDR3 protein: CASSASGLAGAAPHIQYF
CDR3 DNA: TGTGCCAGCAGCGCCTCGGGACTAGCGGGAGCCGCCCCCCACATTCAGTACTTC

J gene: TRBJ1-4
D gene: TRBD1
clone size: .
V gene: TRBV24-1
CDR3 protein: CATSGYRGANEKLFF
CDR3 DNA: TGTGCCACCAGTGGCTACAGGGGCGCTAATGAAAAACTGTTTTTT

J gene: TRBJ2-7
D gene: .
clone size: .
V gene: TRBV4-1
CDR3 protein: CASSHITGGGGNEQYF
CDR3 DNA: TGCGCCAGCAGCCATATAACCGGGGGAGGAGGGAACGAGCAGTACTTC

J gene: TRBJ1-1
D gene: TRBD1
clone size: .
V gene: TRBV18
CDR3 protein: CASSRIRDRDTEAFF
CDR3 DNA: TGTGCCAGCTCACGCATTCGGGACAGGGACACTGAAGCTTTCTTT

J gene: TRBJ2-2
D gene: .
clone size: .
V gene: TRBV10-3
CDR3 protein: CAISGTVGANTGELFF
CDR3 DNA: TGTGCCATCAGTGGGACAGTGGGGGCAAACACCGGGGAGCTGTTTTTT

J gene: TRBJ2-1
D gene: TRBD2
clone size: .
V gene: TRBV5-1
CDR3 protein: CASSSGLAGGSNEQFF
CDR3 DNA: TGCGCCAGCAGCTCAGGACTAGCGGGAGGGAGCAATGAGCAGTTCTTC

J gene: TRBJ1-3
D gene: .
clone size: .
V gene: TRBV30
CDR3 protein: CAWSVSPLGNTIYF
CDR3 DNA: TGTGCCTGGAGTGTGAGCCCCCTTGGAAACACCATATATTTT

J gene: TRBJ2-2
D gene: .
clone size: .
V gene: TRBV6-1
CDR3 protein: CASSEAIGLGGELFF
CDR3 DNA: TGTGCCAGCAGTGAAGCGATCGGCCTAGGCGGGGAGCTGTTTTTT

J gene: TRBJ2-1
D gene: .
clone size: .
V gene: TRBV18
CDR3 protein: CASSPIIDSNEQFF
CDR3 DNA: TGTGCCAGCTCACCAATCATCGACAGCAATGAGCAGTTCTTC

J gene: TRBJ1-2
D gene: .
clone size: once
V gene: TRBV28
CDR3 protein: CASSFTGGNGYTF
CDR3 DNA: TGTGCCAGCAGTTTCACAGGTGGAAATGGCTACACCTTC

J gene: TRBJ1-5
D gene: .
clone size: few
V gene: TRBV7-9
CDR3 protein: CASSLGSGGIQPQHF
CDR3 DNA: TGTGCCAGCAGCTTAGGATCGGGGGGCATTCAGCCCCAGCATTTT

J gene: TRBJ1-1
D gene: TRBD1
clone size: once
V gene: TRBV23-1
CDR3 protein: CASSQPGQGDTEAFF
CDR3 DNA: TGCGCCAGCAGTCAGCCGGGACAGGGGGATACTGAAGCTTTCTTT

J gene: TRBJ1-3
D gene: TRBD1
clone size: once
V gene: TRBV6-5
CDR3 protein: CASSYGTGLGNTIYF
CDR3 DNA: TGTGCCAGCAGTTACGGGACAGGGTTAGGAAACACCATATATTTT

J gene: TRBJ1-4
D gene: TRBD1
clone size: .
V gene: TRBV4-1
CDR3 protein: CASSQDSTGRNEKLFF
CDR3 DNA: TGCGCCAGCAGCCAAGACTCGACAGGGAGAAATGAAAAACTGTTTTTT